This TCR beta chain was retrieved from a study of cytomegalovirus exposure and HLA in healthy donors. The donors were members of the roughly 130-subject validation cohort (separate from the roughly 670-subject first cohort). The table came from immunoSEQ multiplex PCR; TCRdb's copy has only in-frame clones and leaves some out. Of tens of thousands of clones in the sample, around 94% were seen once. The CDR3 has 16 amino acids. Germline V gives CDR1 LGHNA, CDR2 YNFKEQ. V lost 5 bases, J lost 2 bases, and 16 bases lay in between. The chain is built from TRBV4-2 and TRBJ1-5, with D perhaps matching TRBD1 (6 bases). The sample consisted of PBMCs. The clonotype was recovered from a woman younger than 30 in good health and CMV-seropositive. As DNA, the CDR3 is TGTGCCAGCAGCTCACGGGCGGGGGCGGGCAATCAGCCCCAGCATTTT. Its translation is CASSSRAGAGNQPQHF.